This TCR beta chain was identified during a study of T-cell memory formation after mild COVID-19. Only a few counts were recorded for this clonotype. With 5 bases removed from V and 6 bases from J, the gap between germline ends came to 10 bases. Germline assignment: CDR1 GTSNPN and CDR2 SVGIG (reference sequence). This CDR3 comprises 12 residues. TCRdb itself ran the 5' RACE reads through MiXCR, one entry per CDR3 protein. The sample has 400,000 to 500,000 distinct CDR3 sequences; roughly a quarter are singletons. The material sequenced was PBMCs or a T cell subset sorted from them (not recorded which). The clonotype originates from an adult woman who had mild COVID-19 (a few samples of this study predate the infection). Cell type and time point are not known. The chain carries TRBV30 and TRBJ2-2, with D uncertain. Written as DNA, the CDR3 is TGTGCCTGGCCACAGAAGGCCGGGGAGCTGTTTTTT. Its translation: CAWPQKAGELFF.